Presented here are 10 T cell receptor beta chains from one specimen sequenced in a study of T cell repertoires in cytomegalovirus infection. Antigens of these TCRs are unknown. TCRdb redid the calling of the reads with MiXCR, one entry per CDR3 protein. The sample shows fewer than 1,000,000 distinct CDR3 sequences, roughly 30% of them seen only once. This specimen was cultured CD8+ T cells from PBMCs, taken from culture after CMV antigen stimulation. These receptors all stem from a human donor in good health (CMV status not recorded). Some clones in this sample may be carry-over from other donors' samples.

The chain links TRBV28 to TRBJ1-2; D is uncertain. This CDR3 has 14 residues. V shed 5 bases and J shed 8 bases, with 18 bases lying between them. Germline-derived CDR1 and CDR2 are MDHEN and SYDVKM. The CDR3 sequence: CASSPVWPNLGYTF. CDR3 nucleotide sequence: TGTGCCAGCAGTCCCGTTTGGCCGAACCTAGGCTACACCTTC.

This clonotype was picked up a small number of times. The gene calls are TRBV4-1 and TRBJ2-5; D is tentatively TRBD1 or TRBD2 (5 bases each). V was trimmed by 3 bases and J by 2 bases, leaving 13 bases between them. The CDR3 sequence is 15 residues long. Germline CDR1 is MGHRA and CDR2 is YSYEKL. The CDR3 spells CASSQAGTQQETQYF. The DNA for the CDR3 is TGCGCCAGCAGCCAGGCCGGGACCCAACAAGAGACCCAGTACTTC.

The chain couples TRBV4-3 to TRBJ1-2; perhaps TRBD1 as D (5 bases). The CDR3 has 14 residues. Germline lookup yields CDR1 LGHNA and CDR2 YSLEER. The V and J ends lost 3 bases and 4 bases respectively, with 12 bases between them. DNA of the CDR3: TGCGCCAGCAGCCAGTTTGGGGGTTCCTATGGCTACACCTTC. It specifies CASSQFGGSYGYTF.

The rearrangement joins TRBV19 to TRBJ2-7, with 9 bases fitting TRBD1. This CDR3 has 14 amino acids. Germline CDR1 reads LNHDA; CDR2 reads SQIVND (reference sequence). After removal of 7 bases from V and 4 bases from J, the junction contained 8 bases not matched to a gene. The CDR3 loop is CASMSGQGIYEQYV. CDR3 nucleotides: TGTGCCAGTATGTCCGGACAGGGGATATACGAGCAGTACGTC.

This clonotype was recorded many times. The gene calls are TRBV7-6 and TRBJ1-2, with TRBD1 matching 10 bases. Germline CDR1 SGHVS, CDR2 FNYEAQ. The CDR3 loop spans 15 amino acids. V dropped 0 bases and J dropped 8; count of bases not matched to a gene: 6. The CDR3 DNA follows: TGTGCCAGCAGCTTAGCCGGGACAGGGGCCAAAGGCTACACCTTC. This sequence encodes CASSLAGTGAKGYTF. The entire variable domain, with the rest obtained from reference TRBV7-6 and TRBJ1-2, is as follows: GAGVSQSPRYKVTKRGQDVALRCDPISGHVSLYWYRQALGQGPEFLTYFNYEAQQDKSGLPNDRFSAERPEGSISTLTIQRTEQRDSAMYRCASSLAGTGAKGYTFGSGTRLTVV.

The rearrangement links TRBV13 to TRBJ1-2; a possible D gene is TRBD1 (5 bases). The germline V gene has CDR1 PRHDT and CDR2 FYEKMQ (reference sequence). Trimming left V 0 bases short and J 4 bases short, with 12 bases between. The CDR3 loop spans 15 amino acids. The CDR3, as DNA: TGTGCCAGCAGCTTAGGCTCGGCAGGGCCCTATGGCTACACCTTC. Protein sequence: CASSLGSAGPYGYTF.

This clonotype was picked up a small number of times. The gene calls are TRBV19 and TRBJ1-1, with 11 bases that match TRBD1. The CDR3 contains 17 residues. With 6 bases clipped from V and 5 bases from J, the junction kept 14 bases outside the gene matches. Germline loops: CDR1 LNHDA, CDR2 SQIVND (reference sequence). CDR3 in amino acids: CASRALRTGGVETEAFF. The DNA for the CDR3 is TGTGCCAGTAGAGCTCTCAGGACAGGGGGCGTCGAGACTGAAGCTTTCTTT.

This clonotype was seen only a few times. The rearrangement links TRBV7-8 to TRBJ2-7; D perhaps matches TRBD2 (6 bases). The CDR3 has 13 amino acids. V was cut by 1 base and J by 5 bases, with 9 bases left in between. Germline V gene lookup returns CDR1 SGHVS and CDR2 FQNEAQ. CDR3: CASSLGGRHEQYF. The CDR3 DNA reads as TGTGCCAGCAGCTTAGGGGGGAGGCACGAGCAGTACTTC.

V usage is TRBV5-5 and J usage is TRBJ1-1; possibly TRBD1 for D (5 bases). Germline V gene data show CDR1 as SGHKS and CDR2 as YYEKEE (reference sequence). The CDR3 runs 13 residues. The V end lost 4 bases, the J end lost 5 bases, and 12 bases lay between the germline ends. The CDR3 sequence is CASSQGYGTEAFF. CDR3 coding DNA: TGTGCCAGCAGCCAGGGATATGGAACTGAAGCTTTCTTT.

The sample holds a few counts of this clonotype. The rearrangement links TRBV19 to TRBJ2-7; possibly TRBD1 for D (6 bases). The length of the CDR3 is 15 residues. V was pared by 3 bases and J by 0 bases, with 12 bases between. The V gene's germline CDR1 is LNHDA and CDR2 SQIVND (reference sequence). CDR3 loop: CASSIGQGFSYEQYF. DNA for the CDR3: TGTGCCAGTAGTATCGGGCAGGGGTTCTCCTACGAGCAGTACTTC.